This T cell receptor beta chain stems from a study of blood T cell repertoires in COVID-19. Overall study context: PBMCs, B-cell-depleted T cells, or T cells provided the cDNA or gDNA that made up the material.

CDR1 is SEHNR and CDR2 is FQNEAQ in the germline V gene (reference sequence). V was trimmed by 4 bases and J by 6 bases, leaving 12 bases between them. There are 13 residues in the CDR3. Sequencing used immunoSEQ multiplex PCR; TCRdb keeps in-frame clones, though not all of them. The sample lists some 320,000 clones, approximately 81% occurring once. The participants were between roughly 18 and 100 years old and came from about two dozen US areas. Categorization into cohorts depended on clinical history that participants reported. The J gene is TRBJ1-1, the V gene TRBV7-9; TRBD1 is a possible D gene (6 bases). This clonotype originated in a woman aged 25 to 39 who had been exposed to COVID-19. Sequencing was carried out using PBMCs or T cells enriched from blood (not recorded which). This CDR3 reads CASSSQGWAEAFF. The CDR3 DNA sequence: TGTGCCAGCAGCTCACAGGGTTGGGCTGAAGCTTTCTTT. Complete variable domain (other parts from reference TRBV7-9 and TRBJ1-1): DTGVSQNPRHKITKRGQNVTFRCDPISEHNRLYWYRQTLGQGPEFLTYFQNEAQLEKSRLLSDRFSAERPKGSFSTLEIQRTEQGDSAMYLCASSSQGWAEAFFGQGTRLTVV.